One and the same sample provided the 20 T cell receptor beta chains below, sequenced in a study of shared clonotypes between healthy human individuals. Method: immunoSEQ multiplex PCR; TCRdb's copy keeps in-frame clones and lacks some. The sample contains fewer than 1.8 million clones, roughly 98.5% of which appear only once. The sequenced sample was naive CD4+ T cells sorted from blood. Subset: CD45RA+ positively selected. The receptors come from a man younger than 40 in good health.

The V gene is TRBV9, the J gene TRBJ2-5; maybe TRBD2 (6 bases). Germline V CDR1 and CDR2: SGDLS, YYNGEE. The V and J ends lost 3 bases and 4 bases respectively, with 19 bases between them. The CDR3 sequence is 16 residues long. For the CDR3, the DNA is TGTGCCAGCAGCGGAGGGGCCGGGCGGGGAGGAGAGACCCAGTACTTC. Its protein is CASSGGAGRGGETQYF.

The CDR3 DNA sequence: TGTGCCAGCAGCATCAGGCCACTAGCGACAGATACGCAGTATTTT. It encodes CASSIRPLATDTQYF. The chain combines TRBV7-8 with TRBJ2-3, with 7 positions matching TRBD2. Germline assignment: CDR1 SGHVS and CDR2 FQNEAQ. The CDR3 has 15 residues. The V and J ends lost 5 bases and 3 bases, in that order; junction bases with no gene match: 8.

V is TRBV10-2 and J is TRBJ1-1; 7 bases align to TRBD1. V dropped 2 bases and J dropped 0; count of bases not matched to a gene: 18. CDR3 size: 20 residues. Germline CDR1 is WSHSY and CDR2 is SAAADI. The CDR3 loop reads CASSEQRGSAGGNMNTEAFF. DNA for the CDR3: TGCGCCAGCAGTGAGCAACGTGGTAGTGCAGGGGGAAACATGAACACTGAAGCTTTCTTT.

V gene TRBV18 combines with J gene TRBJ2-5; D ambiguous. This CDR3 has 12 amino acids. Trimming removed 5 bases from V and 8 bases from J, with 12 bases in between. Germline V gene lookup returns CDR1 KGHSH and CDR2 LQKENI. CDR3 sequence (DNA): TGTGCCAGCTCAGACGCTACCAGAACCCAGTACTTC. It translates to CASSDATRTQYF.

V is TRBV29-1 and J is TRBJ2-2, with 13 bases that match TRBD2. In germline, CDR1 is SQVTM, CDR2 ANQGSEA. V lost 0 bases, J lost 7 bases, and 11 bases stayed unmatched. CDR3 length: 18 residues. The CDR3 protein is CSVEEVLRTSGRGGELFF. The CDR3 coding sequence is TGCAGCGTTGAAGAGGTGCTCCGGACTAGCGGGAGAGGCGGGGAGCTGTTTTTT.

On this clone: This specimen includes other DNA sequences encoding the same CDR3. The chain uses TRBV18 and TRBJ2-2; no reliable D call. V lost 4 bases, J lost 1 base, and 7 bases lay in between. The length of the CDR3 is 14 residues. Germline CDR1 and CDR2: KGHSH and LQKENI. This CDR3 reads CASSLDRNTGELFF. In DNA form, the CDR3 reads TGTGCCAGCTCACTAGACCGGAACACCGGGGAGCTGTTTTTT.

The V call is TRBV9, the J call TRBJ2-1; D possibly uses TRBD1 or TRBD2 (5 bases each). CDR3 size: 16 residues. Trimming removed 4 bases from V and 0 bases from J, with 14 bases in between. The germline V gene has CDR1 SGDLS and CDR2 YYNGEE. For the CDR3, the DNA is TGTGCCAGCAGCCTTTCGGGGCCCTACTCCTACAATGAGCAGTTCTTC. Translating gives CASSLSGPYSYNEQFF.

CDR3 nucleotide sequence: TGTGCCACCCGGGGACACGGGACTGGAAACACCATATATTTT. Translated, it gives CATRGHGTGNTIYF. The gene calls are TRBV15 and TRBJ1-3; a weak D match, TRBD1 (6 bases). Between the trimmed V and J ends, which lost 8 bases and 2 bases, there was a span of 13 bases. CDR1 and CDR2 (germline): LNHNV, YYDKDF (reference sequence). This CDR3 is 14 amino acids long.

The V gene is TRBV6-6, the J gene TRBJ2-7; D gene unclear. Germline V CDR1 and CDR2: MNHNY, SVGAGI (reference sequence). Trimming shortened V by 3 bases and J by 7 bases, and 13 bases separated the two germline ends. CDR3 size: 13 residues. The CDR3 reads CASSYQELGEQYF. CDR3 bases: TGTGCCAGCAGTTATCAGGAACTTGGTGAGCAGTACTTC.

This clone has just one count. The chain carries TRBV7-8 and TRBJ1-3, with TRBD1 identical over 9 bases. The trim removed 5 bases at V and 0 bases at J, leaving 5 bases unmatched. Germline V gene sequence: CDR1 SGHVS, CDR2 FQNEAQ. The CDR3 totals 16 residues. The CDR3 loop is CASSNRDRASGNTIYF. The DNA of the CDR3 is TGTGCCAGCAGCAACCGGGACAGGGCCTCTGGAAACACCATATATTTT.

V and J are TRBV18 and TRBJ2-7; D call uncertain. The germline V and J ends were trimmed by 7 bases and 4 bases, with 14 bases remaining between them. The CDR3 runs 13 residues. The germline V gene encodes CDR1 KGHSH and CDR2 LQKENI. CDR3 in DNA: TGTGCCAGCTTTTCCCCTGGATTTTACGAGCAGTACTTC. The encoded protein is CASFSPGFYEQYF.

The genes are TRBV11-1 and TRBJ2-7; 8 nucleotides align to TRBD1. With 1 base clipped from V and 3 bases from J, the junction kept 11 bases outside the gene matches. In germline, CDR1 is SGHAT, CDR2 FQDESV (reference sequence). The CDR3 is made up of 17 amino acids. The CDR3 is CASSLGDRLTYIYEQYF. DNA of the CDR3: TGTGCCAGCAGCTTAGGGGACAGGCTGACCTACATCTACGAGCAGTACTTC.

The CDR3 nucleotides are TGCGCCAGCAACGTCGGGAGTGGCACAGATACGCAGTATTTT. Its translation is CASNVGSGTDTQYF. The chain carries TRBV5-1 and TRBJ2-3; D may be TRBD2 (6 bases). Trimming shortened V by 6 bases and J by 1 base, and 12 bases separated the two germline ends. The CDR3 is 14 amino acids. The germline V gene has CDR1 SGHRS and CDR2 YFSETQ.

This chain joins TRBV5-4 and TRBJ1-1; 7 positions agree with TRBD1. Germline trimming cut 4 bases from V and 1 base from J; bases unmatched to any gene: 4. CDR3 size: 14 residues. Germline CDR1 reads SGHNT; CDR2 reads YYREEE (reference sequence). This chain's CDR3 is CASSPGQKNTEAFF. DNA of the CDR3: TGTGCCAGCAGCCCGGGACAGAAGAACACTGAAGCTTTCTTT.

The CDR3 bases are TGTGCCAGCAGCGAGACAGGGCCCTCCTACAATGAGCAGTTCTTC. This translates into CASSETGPSYNEQFF. V and J are TRBV7-8 and TRBJ2-1, with TRBD1 matching 7 bases. Per the germline V gene, CDR1 is SGHVS and CDR2 is FQNEAQ. The CDR3 has 15 residues. With 5 bases clipped from V and 0 bases from J, the junction kept 4 bases outside the gene matches.

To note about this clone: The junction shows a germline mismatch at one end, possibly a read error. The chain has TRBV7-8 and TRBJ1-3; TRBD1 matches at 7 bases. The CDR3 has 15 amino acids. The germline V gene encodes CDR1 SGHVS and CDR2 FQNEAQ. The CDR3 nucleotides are TGTGCCAGCAGCTCCCGGGACAGTGGTGGACACACCATATATTTT. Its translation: CASSSRDSGGHTIYF.

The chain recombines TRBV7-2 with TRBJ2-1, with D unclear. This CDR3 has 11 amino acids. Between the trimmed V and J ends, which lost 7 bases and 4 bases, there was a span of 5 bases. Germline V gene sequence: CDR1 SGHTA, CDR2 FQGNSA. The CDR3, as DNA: TGTGCCAGCACAGGTTACAATGAGCAGTTCTTC. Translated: CASTGYNEQFF.

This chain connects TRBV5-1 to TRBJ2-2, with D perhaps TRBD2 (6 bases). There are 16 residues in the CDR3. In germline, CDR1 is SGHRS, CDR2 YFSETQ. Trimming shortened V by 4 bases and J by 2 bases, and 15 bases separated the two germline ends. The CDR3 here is CASSRRLERNTGELFF. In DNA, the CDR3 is TGCGCCAGCAGCCGTCGACTAGAACGTAACACCGGGGAGCTGTTTTTT.

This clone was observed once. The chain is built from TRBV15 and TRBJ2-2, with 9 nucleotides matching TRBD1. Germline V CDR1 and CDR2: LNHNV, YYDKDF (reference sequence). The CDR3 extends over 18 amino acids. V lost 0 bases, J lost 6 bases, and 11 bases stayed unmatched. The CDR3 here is CATSRDRPDRGFPGELFF. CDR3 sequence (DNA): TGTGCCACCAGCAGAGATCGTCCGGACAGGGGTTTTCCCGGGGAGCTGTTTTTT.

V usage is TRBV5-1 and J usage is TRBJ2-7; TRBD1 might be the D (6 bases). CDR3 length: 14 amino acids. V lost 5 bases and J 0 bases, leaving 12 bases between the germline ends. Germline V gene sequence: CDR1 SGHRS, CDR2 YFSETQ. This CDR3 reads CASRDSPSSYEQYF. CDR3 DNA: TGCGCCAGCAGGGACAGCCCGAGCTCCTACGAGCAGTACTTC.